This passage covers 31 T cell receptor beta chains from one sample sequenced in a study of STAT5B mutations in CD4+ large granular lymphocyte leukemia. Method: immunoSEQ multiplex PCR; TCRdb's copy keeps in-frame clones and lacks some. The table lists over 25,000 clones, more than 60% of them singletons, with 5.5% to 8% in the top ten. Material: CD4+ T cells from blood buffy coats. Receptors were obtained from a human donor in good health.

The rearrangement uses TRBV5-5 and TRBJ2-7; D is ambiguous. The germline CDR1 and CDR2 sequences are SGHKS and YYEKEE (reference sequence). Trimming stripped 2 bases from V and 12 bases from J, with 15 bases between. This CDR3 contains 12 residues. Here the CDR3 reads CASSFPVGLPYF. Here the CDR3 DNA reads TGTGCCAGCAGCTTTCCTGTTGGGTTGCCGTACTTC. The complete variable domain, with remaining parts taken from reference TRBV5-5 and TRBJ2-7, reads DAGVTQSPTHLIKTRGQQVTLRCSPISGHKSVSWYQQVLGQGPQFIFQYYEKEERGRGNFPDRFSARQFPNYSSELNVNALLLGDSALYLCASSFPVGLPYFGPGTRLTVT.

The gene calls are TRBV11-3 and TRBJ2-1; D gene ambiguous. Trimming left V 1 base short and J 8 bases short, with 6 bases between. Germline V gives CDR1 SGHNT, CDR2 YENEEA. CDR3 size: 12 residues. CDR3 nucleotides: TGTGCCAGCAGCTTAGTAGTACATGAGCAGTTCTTC. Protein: CASSLVVHEQFF.

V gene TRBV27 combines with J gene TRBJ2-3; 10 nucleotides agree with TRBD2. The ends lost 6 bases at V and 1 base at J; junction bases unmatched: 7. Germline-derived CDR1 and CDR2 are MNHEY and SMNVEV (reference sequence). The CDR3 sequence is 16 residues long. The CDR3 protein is CASRGLAGARTDTQYF. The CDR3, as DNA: TGTGCCAGCAGGGGTCTAGCGGGGGCCCGCACAGATACGCAGTATTTT.

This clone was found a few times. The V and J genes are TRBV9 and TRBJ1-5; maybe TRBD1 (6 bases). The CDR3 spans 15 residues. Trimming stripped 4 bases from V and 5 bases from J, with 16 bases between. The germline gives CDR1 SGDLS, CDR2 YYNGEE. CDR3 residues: CASSPSGDGHQPQHF. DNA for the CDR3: TGTGCCAGCAGCCCCTCAGGGGACGGGCATCAGCCCCAGCATTTT.

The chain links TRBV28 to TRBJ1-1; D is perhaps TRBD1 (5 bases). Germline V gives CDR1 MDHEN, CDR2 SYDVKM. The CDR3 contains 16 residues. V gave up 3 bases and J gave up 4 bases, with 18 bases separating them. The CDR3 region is CASSLLGARFGTEAFF. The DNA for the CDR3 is TGTGCCAGCAGTTTGTTAGGGGCTCGGTTTGGCACTGAAGCTTTCTTT.

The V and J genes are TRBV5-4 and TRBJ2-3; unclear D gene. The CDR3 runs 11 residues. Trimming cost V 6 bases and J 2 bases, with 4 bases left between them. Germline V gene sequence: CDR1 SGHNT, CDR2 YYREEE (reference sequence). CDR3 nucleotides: TGTGCCAGCATCGACACAGATACGCAGTATTTT. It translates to CASIDTDTQYF.

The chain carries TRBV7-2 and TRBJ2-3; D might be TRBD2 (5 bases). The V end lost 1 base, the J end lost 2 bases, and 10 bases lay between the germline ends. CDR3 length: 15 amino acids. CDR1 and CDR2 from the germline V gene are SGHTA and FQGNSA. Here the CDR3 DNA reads TGTGCCAGCAGCTTAGTTTGGCTAGCCACAGATACGCAGTATTTT. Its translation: CASSLVWLATDTQYF.

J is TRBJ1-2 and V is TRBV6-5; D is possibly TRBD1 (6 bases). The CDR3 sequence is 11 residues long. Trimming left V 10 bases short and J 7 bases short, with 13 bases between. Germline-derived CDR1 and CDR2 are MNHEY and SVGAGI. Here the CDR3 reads CATLQGSGYTF. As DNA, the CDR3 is TGTGCCACACTACAGGGAAGTGGCTACACCTTC.

This chain's CDR3 is CASSLLRDYGYTF. The CDR3 coding sequence is TGTGCCAGCAGCTTACTGAGAGACTATGGCTACACCTTC. J is TRBJ1-2 and V is TRBV5-5, with D unresolved. The CDR3 extends over 13 amino acids. V dropped 2 bases and J dropped 3 bases, with 8 bases sitting between them. From germline, CDR1 is SGHKS and CDR2 YYEKEE (reference sequence). The whole variable domain, filled in from reference TRBV5-5 and TRBJ1-2, reads DAGVTQSPTHLIKTRGQQVTLRCSPISGHKSVSWYQQVLGQGPQFIFQYYEKEERGRGNFPDRFSARQFPNYSSELNVNALLLGDSALYLCASSLLRDYGYTFGSGTRLTVV.

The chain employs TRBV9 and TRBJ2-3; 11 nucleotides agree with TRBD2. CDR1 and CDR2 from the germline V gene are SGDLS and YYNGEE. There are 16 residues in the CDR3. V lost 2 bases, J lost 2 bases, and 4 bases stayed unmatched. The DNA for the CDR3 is TGTGCCAGCAGCGTGCCGGGACTAGCGGCCACAGATACGCAGTATTTT. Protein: CASSVPGLAATDTQYF.

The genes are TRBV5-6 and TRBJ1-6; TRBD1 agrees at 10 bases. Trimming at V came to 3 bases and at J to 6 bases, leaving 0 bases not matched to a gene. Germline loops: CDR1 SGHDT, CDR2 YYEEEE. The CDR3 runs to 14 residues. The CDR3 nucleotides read TGTGCCAGCAGCTGGGACAGGGGTAATTCACCCCTCCACTTT. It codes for CASSWDRGNSPLHF.

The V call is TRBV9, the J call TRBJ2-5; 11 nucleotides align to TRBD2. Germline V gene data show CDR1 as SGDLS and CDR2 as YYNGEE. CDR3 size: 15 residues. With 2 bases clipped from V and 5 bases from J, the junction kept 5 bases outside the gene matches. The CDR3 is CASSVSGGAGETQYF. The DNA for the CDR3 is TGTGCCAGCAGCGTTAGCGGGGGGGCGGGGGAGACCCAGTACTTC.

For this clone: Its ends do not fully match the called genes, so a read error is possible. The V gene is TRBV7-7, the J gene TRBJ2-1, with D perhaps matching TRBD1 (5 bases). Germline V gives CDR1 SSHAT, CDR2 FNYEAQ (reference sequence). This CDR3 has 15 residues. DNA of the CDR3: TGTGCTAGCAGCCCCGCTGAGACAGCCTACAATGAGCAGTTCTTC. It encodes CASSPAETAYNEQFF.

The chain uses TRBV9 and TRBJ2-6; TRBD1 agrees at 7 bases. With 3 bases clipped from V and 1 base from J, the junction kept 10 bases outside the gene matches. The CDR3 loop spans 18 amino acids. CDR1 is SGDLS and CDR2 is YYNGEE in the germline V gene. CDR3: CASSGLDRPFSGANVLTF. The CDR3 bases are TGTGCCAGCAGCGGGCTGGACAGGCCCTTTTCTGGGGCCAACGTCCTGACTTTC. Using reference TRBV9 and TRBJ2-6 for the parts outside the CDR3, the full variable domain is DSGVTQTPKHLITATGQRVTLRCSPRSGDLSVYWYQQSLDQGLQFLIQYYNGEERAKGNILERFSAQQFPDLHSELNLSSLELGDSALYFCASSGLDRPFSGANVLTFGAGSRLTVL.

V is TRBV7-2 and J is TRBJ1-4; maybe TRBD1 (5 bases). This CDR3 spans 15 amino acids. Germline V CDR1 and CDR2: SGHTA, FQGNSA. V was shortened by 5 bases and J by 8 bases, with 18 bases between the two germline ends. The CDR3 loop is CASSKPQGGWEKLFF. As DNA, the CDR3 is TGTGCCAGCAGCAAACCCCAGGGAGGGTGGGAAAAACTGTTTTTT.

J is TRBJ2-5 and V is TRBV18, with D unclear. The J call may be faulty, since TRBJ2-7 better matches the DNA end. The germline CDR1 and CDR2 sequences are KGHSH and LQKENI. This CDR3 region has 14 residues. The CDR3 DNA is TGTGCCAGCTCACCGAACTCCCTCTCCTACGAGCAGTACTTC. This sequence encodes CASSPNSLSYEQYF.

The CDR3 region has the DNA TGTGCCAGCAGCAGGGGGCCCAGCTCCTACGAGCAGTACTTC. It specifies CASSRGPSSYEQYF. The chain joins TRBV11-2 to TRBJ2-7; 7 positions match TRBD1. This CDR3 is 14 amino acids long. V was pared by 5 bases and J by 0 bases, with 4 bases of the junction left unmatched. Germline V gene data show CDR1 as SGHAT and CDR2 as FQNNGV.

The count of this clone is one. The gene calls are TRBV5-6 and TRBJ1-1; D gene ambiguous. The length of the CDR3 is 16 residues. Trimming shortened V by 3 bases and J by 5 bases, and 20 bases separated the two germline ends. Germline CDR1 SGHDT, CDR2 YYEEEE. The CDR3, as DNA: TGTGCCAGCAGCTCACTATTGATGACAAGAGGGACTGAAGCTTTCTTT. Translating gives CASSSLLMTRGTEAFF.

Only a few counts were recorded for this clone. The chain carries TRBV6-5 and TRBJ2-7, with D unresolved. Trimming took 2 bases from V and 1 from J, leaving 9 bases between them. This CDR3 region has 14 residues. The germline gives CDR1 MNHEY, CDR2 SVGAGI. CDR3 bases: TGTGCCAGCAGTTACGCGGAGTCATCCTACGAGCAGTACTTC. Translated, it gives CASSYAESSYEQYF.

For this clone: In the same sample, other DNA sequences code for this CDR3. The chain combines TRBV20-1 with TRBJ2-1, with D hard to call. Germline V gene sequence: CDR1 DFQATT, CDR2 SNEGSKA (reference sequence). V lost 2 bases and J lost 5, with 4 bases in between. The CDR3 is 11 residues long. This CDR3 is CSARTDNEQFF. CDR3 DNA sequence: TGCAGTGCTAGAACGGACAATGAGCAGTTCTTC.

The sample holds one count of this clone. Here the CDR3 reads CASSLTGSNQPQHF. The DNA of the CDR3 is TGTGCCAGCAGCCTGACAGGGAGCAATCAGCCCCAGCATTTT. The genes are TRBV27 and TRBJ1-5, with TRBD1 matching over 7 bases. V shed 6 bases and J 1 base; nucleotides not matched to a gene: 3. CDR3 size: 14 residues. Germline values: CDR1 MNHEY, CDR2 SMNVEV (reference sequence).

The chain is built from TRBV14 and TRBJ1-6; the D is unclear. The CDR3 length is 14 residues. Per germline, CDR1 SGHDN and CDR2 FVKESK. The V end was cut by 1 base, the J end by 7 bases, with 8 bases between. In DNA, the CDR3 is TGTGCCAGCAGCCAAGCGACGGTGAATTCACCCCTCCACTTT. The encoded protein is CASSQATVNSPLHF.

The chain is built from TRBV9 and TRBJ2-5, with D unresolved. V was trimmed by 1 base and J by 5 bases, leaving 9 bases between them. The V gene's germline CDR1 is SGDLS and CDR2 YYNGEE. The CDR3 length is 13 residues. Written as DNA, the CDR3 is TGTGCCAGCAGCGTATCCGGGTCCGAGACCCAGTACTTC. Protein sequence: CASSVSGSETQYF.

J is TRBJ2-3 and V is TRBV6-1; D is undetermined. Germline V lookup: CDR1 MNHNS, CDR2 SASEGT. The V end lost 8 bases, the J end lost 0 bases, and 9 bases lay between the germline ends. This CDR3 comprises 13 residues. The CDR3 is CASVKGSTDTQYF. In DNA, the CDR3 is TGTGCCAGCGTGAAGGGTAGCACAGATACGCAGTATTTT.

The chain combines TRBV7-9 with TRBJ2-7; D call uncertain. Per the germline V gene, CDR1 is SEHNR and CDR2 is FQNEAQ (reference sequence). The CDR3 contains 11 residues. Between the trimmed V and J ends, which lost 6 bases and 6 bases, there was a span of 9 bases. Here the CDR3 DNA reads TGTGCCAGCAGTCCTGTTGGCGAGCAGTACTTC. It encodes CASSPVGEQYF.

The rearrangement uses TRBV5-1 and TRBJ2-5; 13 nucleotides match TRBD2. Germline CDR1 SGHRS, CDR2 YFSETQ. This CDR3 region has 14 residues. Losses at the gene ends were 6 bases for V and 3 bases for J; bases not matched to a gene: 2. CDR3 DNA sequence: TGCGCCAGCAAAGGGACTAGCGGGGAAGAGACCCAGTACTTC. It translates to CASKGTSGEETQYF.

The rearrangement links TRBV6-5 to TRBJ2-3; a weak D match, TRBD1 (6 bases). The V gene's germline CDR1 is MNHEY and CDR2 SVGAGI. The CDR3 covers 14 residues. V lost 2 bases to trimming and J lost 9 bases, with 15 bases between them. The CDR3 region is CASSYVSGQGTQYF. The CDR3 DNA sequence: TGTGCCAGCAGTTACGTGTCGGGTCAGGGGACGCAGTATTTT.

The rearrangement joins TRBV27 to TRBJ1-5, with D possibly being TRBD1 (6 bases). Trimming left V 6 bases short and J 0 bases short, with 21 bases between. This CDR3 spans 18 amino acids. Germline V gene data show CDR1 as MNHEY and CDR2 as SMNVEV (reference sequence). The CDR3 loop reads CASRRLGQYLNSNQPQHF. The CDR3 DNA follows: TGTGCCAGCAGACGCCTCGGACAGTACCTGAATAGCAATCAGCCCCAGCATTTT.

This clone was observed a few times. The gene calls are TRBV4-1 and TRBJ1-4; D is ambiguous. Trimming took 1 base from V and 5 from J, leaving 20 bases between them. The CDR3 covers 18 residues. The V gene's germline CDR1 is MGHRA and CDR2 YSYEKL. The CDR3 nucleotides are TGCGCCAGCAGCCAAGTTGCCGATCGGGGTGGGGTCAATGAAAAACTGTTTTTT. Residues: CASSQVADRGGVNEKLFF.

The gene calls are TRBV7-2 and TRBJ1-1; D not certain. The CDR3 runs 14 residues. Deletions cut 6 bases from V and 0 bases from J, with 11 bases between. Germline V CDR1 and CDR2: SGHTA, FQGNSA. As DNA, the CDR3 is TGTGCCAGCAGTCCGGGAAACATGAACACTGAAGCTTTCTTT. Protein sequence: CASSPGNMNTEAFF.

In nucleotides, the CDR3 is TGTGCCAGCAGCCAGGCTAGCGGGGACACCGGGGAGCTGTTTTTT. This sequence encodes CASSQASGDTGELFF. The chain couples TRBV16 to TRBJ2-2; TRBD2 agrees at 9 bases. The trim removed 3 bases at V and 3 bases at J, leaving 2 bases unmatched. The CDR3 runs to 15 residues. The germline CDR1 and CDR2 sequences are KGHSY and FQNENV.